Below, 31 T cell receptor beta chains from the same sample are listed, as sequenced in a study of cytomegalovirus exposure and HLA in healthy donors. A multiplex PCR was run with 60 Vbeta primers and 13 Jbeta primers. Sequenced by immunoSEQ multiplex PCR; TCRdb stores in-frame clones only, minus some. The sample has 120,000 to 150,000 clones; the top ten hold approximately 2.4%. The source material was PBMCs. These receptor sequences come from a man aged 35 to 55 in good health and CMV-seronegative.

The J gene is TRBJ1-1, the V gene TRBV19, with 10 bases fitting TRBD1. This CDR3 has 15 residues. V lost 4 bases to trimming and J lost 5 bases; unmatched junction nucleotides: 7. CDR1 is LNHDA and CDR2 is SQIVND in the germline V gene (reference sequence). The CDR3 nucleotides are TGTGCCAGTAGTAATCGACAGGGGGCCAGAACTGAAGCTTTCTTT. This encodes CASSNRQGARTEAFF. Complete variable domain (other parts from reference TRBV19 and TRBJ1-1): DGGITQSPKYLFRKEGQNVTLSCEQNLNHDAMYWYRQDPGQGLRLIYYSQIVNDFQKGDIAEGYSVSREKKESFPLTVTSAQKNPTAFYLCASSNRQGARTEAFFGQGTRLTVV.

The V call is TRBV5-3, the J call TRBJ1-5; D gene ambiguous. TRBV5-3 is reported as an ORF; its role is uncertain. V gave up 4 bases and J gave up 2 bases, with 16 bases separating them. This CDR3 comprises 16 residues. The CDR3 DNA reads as TGTGCCAGAAGCCGACGGCCGGGGAGGCGCAATCAGCCCCAGCATTTT. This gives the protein CARSRRPGRRNQPQHF.

CDR3 DNA sequence: TGCGCCAGCAGCTCGACCCCCGGACAGGGGAATAATGAGCAGTTCTTC. Translation gives CASSSTPGQGNNEQFF. The chain links TRBV5-1 to TRBJ2-1, with TRBD1 matching over 9 bases. The germline CDR1 and CDR2 sequences are SGHRS and YFSETQ. After removal of 3 bases from V and 7 bases from J, the junction contained 11 bases not matched to a gene. This CDR3 region has 16 residues.

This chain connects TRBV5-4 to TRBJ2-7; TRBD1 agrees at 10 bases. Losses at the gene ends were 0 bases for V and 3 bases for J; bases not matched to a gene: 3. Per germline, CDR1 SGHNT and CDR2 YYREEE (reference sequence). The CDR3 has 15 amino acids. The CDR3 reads CASSLGGTGVYEQYF. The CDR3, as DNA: TGTGCCAGCAGCTTGGGGGGGACAGGGGTCTACGAGCAGTACTTC.

The CDR3 sequence: CASSWASGAPYEQYF. The CDR3 DNA reads TGCGCCAGCAGCTGGGCTAGCGGGGCTCCCTACGAGCAGTACTTC. This chain uses TRBV5-1 with TRBJ2-7, with 9 bases lining up with TRBD2. The CDR3 runs to 15 residues. The V gene end was trimmed by 3 bases and the J gene end by 2 bases; junction bases not matched to a gene: 6. Germline V gives CDR1 SGHRS, CDR2 YFSETQ.

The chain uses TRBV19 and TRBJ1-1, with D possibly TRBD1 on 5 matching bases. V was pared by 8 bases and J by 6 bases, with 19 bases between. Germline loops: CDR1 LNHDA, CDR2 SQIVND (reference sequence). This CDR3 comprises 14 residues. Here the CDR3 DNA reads TGTGCCAGTGACCCGGGGGTGATAAGAGCTGAAGCTTTCTTT. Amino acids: CASDPGVIRAEAFF.

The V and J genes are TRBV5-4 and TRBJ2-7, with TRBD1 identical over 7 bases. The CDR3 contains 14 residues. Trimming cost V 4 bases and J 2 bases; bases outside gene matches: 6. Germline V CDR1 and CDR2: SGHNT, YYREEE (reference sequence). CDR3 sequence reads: CASSRDRAAYEQYF. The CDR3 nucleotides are TGTGCCAGCAGCCGTGACAGGGCGGCCTACGAGCAGTACTTC.

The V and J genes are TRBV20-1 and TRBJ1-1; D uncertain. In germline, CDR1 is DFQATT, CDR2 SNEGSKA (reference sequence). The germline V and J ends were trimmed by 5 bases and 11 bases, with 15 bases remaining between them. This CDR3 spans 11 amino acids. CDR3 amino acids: CSARLDITAFF. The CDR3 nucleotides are TGCAGTGCTCGATTAGACATCACGGCTTTCTTT.

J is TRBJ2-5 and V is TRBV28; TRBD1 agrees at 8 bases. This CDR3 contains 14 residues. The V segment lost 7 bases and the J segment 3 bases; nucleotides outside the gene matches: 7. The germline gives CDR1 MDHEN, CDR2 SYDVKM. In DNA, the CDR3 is TGTGCCAGCAAAATGCTACAGGGGGAAGAGACCCAGTACTTC. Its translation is CASKMLQGEETQYF.

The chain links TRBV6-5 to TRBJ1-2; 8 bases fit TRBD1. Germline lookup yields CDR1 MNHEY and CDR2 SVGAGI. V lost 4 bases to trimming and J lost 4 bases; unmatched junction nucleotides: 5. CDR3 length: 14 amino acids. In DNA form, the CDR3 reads TGTGCCAGCAGTTTAATACAGGGGGGCTATGGCTACACCTTC. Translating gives CASSLIQGGYGYTF.

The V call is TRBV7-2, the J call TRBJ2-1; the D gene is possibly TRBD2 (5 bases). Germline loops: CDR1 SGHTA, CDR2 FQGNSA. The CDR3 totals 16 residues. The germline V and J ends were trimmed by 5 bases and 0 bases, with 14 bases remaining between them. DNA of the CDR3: TGTGCCAGCAGCCTATTGACTATCAGCTCCTACAATGAGCAGTTCTTC. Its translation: CASSLLTISSYNEQFF.

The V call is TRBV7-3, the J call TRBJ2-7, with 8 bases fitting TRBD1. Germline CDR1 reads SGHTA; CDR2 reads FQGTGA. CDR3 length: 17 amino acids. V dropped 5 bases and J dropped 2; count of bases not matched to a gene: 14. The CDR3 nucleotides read TGTGCCAGCAGCCTTAGAGGAGACAGGGGAATCACCTACGAGCAGTACTTC. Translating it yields CASSLRGDRGITYEQYF.

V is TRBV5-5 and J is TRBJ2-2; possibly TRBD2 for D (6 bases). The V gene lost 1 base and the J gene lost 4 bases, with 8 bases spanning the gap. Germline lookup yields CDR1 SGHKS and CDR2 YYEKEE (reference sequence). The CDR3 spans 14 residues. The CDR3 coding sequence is TGTGCCAGCAGCTTGACCGGGAGCACCGGGGAGCTGTTTTTT. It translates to CASSLTGSTGELFF.

The CDR3 loop reads CASSPRWWTGAREKLFF. The DNA for the CDR3 is TGTGCCAGCAGCCCCCGGTGGTGGACAGGGGCAAGGGAAAAACTGTTTTTT. The chain carries TRBV7-2 and TRBJ1-4, with TRBD1 matching over 9 bases. This CDR3 is 17 amino acids long. V shed 5 bases and J 8 bases; nucleotides not matched to a gene: 15. Germline loops: CDR1 SGHTA, CDR2 FQGNSA. The full variable domain, its missing parts supplied by reference TRBV7-2 and TRBJ1-4, is GAGVSQSPSNKVTEKGKDVELRCDPISGHTALYWYRQSLGQGLEFLIYFQGNSAPDKSGLPSDRFSAERTGGSVSTLTIQRTQQEDSAVYLCASSPRWWTGAREKLFFGSGTQLSVL.

CDR3 DNA sequence: TGTGCCAGCAGCTTAGAGGCAGGGCTGTTCTACGAGCAGTACTTC. Amino acids: CASSLEAGLFYEQYF. The chain recombines TRBV7-2 with TRBJ2-7, with D possibly TRBD1 on 5 matching bases. This CDR3 has 15 amino acids. CDR1 and CDR2 (germline): SGHTA, FQGNSA. V lost 1 base to trimming and J lost 3 bases, with 13 bases between them.

Here the CDR3 DNA reads TGCGCCAGCAGCCGGGGGGGGACAGGGCTGGTTGGTGAGACCCAGTACTTC. It translates to CASSRGGTGLVGETQYF. This chain links TRBV5-1 with TRBJ2-5, with D perhaps TRBD1 (9 bases). This CDR3 has 17 residues. Germline loops: CDR1 SGHRS, CDR2 YFSETQ. Trimming pared 4 bases from V and 5 bases from J, leaving 24 bases between.

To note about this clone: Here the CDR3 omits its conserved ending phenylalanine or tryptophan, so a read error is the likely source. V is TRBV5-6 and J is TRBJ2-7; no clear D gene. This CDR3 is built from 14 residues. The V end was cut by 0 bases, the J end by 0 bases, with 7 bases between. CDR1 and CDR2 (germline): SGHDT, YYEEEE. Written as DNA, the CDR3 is TGTGCCAGCAGCTTGGAATGGGGCTCCTACGAGCAGTACCTC. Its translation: CASSLEWGSYEQYL.

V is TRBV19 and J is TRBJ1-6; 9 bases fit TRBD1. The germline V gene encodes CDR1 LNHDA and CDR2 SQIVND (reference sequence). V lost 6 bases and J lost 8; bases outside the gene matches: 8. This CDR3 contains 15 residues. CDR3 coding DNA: TGTGCCAGTAGCTCAGGGACAGGGAGGGATTCACCCCTCCACTTT. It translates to CASSSGTGRDSPLHF.

The CDR3, as DNA: TGTGCCAGTAGTATGGAGGACGGTGCCTACGAGCAGTACTTC. This encodes CASSMEDGAYEQYF. V and J are TRBV19 and TRBJ2-7; D perhaps matches TRBD2 (5 bases). CDR3 size: 14 residues. Trimming took 3 bases from V and 2 from J, leaving 11 bases between them. Germline loops: CDR1 LNHDA, CDR2 SQIVND (reference sequence).

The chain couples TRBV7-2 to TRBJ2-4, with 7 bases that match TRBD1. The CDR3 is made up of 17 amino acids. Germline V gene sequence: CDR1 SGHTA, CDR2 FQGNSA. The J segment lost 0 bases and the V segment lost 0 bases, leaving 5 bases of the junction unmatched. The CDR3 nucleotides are TGTGCCAGCAGCTTAGCGGGACAGCTACTAGCCAAAAACATTCAGTACTTC. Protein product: CASSLAGQLLAKNIQYF.

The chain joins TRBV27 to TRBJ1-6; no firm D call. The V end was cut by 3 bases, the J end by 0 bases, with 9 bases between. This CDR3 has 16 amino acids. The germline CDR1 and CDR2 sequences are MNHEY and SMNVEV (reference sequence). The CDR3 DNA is TGTGCCAGCAGTTTGCGACCAGGCTCCTATAATTCACCCCTCCACTTT. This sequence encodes CASSLRPGSYNSPLHF.

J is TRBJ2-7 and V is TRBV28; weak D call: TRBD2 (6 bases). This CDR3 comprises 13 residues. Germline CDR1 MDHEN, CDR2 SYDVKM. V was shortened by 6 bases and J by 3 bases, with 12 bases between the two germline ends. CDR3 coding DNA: TGTGCCAGCAGCCTGACTAGTAACTACGAGCAGTACTTC. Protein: CASSLTSNYEQYF.

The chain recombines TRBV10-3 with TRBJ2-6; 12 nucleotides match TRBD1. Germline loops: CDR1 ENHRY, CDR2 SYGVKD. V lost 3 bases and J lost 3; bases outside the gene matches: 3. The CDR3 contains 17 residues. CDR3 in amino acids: CAISDRDRGLGANVLTF. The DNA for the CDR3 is TGTGCCATCAGTGACCGGGACAGGGGGCTTGGGGCCAACGTCCTGACTTTC.

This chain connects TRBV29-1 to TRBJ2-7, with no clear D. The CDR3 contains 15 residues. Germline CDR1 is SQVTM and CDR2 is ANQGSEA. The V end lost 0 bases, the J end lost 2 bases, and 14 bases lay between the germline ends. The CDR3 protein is CSVEDGQQQAYEQYF. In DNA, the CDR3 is TGCAGCGTTGAAGATGGGCAGCAACAAGCCTACGAGCAGTACTTC.

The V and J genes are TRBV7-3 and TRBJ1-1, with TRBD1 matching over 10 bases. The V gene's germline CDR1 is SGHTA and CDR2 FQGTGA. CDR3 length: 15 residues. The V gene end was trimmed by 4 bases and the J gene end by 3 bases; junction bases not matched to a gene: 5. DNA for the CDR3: TGTGCCAGCAGCTCGACAGGGGGCCCCTACACTGAAGCTTTCTTT. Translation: CASSSTGGPYTEAFF.

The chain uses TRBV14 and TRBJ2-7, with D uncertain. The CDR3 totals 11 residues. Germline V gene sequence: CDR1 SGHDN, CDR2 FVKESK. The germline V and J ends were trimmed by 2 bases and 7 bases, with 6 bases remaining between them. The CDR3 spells CASSQWREQYF. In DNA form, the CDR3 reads TGTGCCAGCAGCCAATGGAGAGAGCAGTACTTC.

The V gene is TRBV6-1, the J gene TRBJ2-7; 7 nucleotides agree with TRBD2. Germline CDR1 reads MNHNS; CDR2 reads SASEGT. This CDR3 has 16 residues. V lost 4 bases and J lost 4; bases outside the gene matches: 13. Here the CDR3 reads CASSGRGGFPTYEQYF. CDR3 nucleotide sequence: TGTGCCAGCAGTGGGAGGGGAGGGTTCCCTACTTACGAGCAGTACTTC.

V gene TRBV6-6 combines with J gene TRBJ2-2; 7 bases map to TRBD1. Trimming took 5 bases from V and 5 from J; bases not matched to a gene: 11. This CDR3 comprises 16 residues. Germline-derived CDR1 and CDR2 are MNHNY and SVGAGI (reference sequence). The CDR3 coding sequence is TGTGCCAGCAGTCCCCCCACAGGGGCTGGAACCGGGGAGCTGTTTTTT. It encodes CASSPPTGAGTGELFF.

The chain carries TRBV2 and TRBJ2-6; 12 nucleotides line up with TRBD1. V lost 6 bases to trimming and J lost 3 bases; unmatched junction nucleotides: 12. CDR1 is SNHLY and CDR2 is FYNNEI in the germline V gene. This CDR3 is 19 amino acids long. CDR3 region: CASRGIYRDRGHGANVLTF. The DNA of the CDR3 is TGTGCCAGCAGGGGAATTTACCGGGACAGGGGGCATGGGGCCAACGTCCTGACTTTC.

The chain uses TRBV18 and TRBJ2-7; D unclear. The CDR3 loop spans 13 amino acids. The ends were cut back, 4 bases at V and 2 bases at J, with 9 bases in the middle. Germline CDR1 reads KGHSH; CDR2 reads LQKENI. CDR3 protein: CASSLTDTYEQYF. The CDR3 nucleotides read TGTGCCAGCTCACTAACAGACACCTACGAGCAGTACTTC.

CDR3 amino acids: CASSSTGSSYGYTF. Written as DNA, the CDR3 is TGTGCCAGCAGCTCGACAGGGTCTAGCTATGGCTACACCTTC. The genes are TRBV5-6 and TRBJ1-2; the match to TRBD1 covers 7 bases. Germline CDR1 SGHDT, CDR2 YYEEEE. The CDR3 sequence is 14 residues long. The junction had 6 bases not matched to a gene; V was cut back by 3 bases and J by 4 bases.